Listed here are 31 T cell receptor beta chains from one sample, sequenced in a study of CD8 T cell repertoires and HIV-1 epitope variants (dated by TCRdb to 2020 to 2022). The library was made by the immunoSEQ multiplex PCR assay. Not all clones reach the TCRdb copy of this immuneACCESS table, which keeps in-frame sequences only. Checked studies attribute under half of the gap to unresolved V genes and leave the rest unexplained. Recorded for this sample are more than 85,000 clones; 74% of them occurred a single time. The top ten hold roughly 24% of the sample. Sequencing was done on a sample of uncultured baseline CD8+ T cells from peripheral blood mononuclear cells (PBMCs). These TCRs come from a male donor with HIV.

The chain recombines TRBV6-5 with TRBJ1-4; D perhaps matches TRBD1 (5 bases). CDR3 size: 15 residues. Trimming cost V 6 bases and J 5 bases, with 16 bases left between them. Germline lookup yields CDR1 MNHEY and CDR2 SVGAGI. CDR3 bases: TGTGCCAGCAGCCCCTCCGGGAAGGGGAATGAAAAACTGTTTTTT. Translation gives CASSPSGKGNEKLFF.

The rearrangement links TRBV27 to TRBJ1-2, with 10 positions matching TRBD1. CDR3 length: 16 residues. Losses at the gene ends were 3 bases for V and 0 bases for J; bases not matched to a gene: 4. Germline lookup yields CDR1 MNHEY and CDR2 SMNVEV (reference sequence). The CDR3 nucleotides read TGTGCCAGCAGTTTCAGAGGGACAGGGGCTAACTATGGCTACACCTTC. Encoded protein: CASSFRGTGANYGYTF.

V usage is TRBV7-9 and J usage is TRBJ1-6, with D possibly TRBD1 on 6 matching bases. The CDR3 is 13 amino acids. The germline V gene encodes CDR1 SEHNR and CDR2 FQNEAQ (reference sequence). Trimming cost V 7 bases and J 9 bases, with 13 bases left between them. The CDR3 reads CASTTGLGSPLHF. Written as DNA, the CDR3 is TGTGCCAGCACAACAGGGCTTGGTTCACCCCTCCACTTT.

This clone was observed a single time. V gene TRBV9 combines with J gene TRBJ2-5, with TRBD2 as a possible D gene (5 bases). CDR1 and CDR2 from the germline V gene are SGDLS and YYNGEE. The V end was cut by 0 bases, the J end by 4 bases, with 16 bases between. The CDR3 covers 16 residues. The CDR3 nucleotides read TGTGCCAGCAGCGTAGACTCCGGGTTAGGGAGAGAGACCCAGTACTTC. The encoded protein is CASSVDSGLGRETQYF. Full variable domain (rest looked up from reference TRBV9 and TRBJ2-5): DSGVTQTPKHLITATGQRVTLRCSPRSGDLSVYWYQQSLDQGLQFLIQYYNGEERAKGNILERFSAQQFPDLHSELNLSSLELGDSALYFCASSVDSGLGRETQYFGPGTRLLVL.

The chain has TRBV28 and TRBJ1-2, with 8 nucleotides matching TRBD1. V dropped 6 bases and J dropped 0; count of bases not matched to a gene: 9. CDR1 MDHEN and CDR2 SYDVKM come from the germline V gene. The CDR3 spans 16 residues. This chain's CDR3 is CASRPGQATANYGYTF. CDR3 coding DNA: TGTGCCAGCAGACCGGGACAGGCGACCGCTAACTATGGCTACACCTTC.

A note on this clone: The same CDR3 arises from other DNA sequences in this sample as well. In DNA form, the CDR3 reads TGTGCCAGCAGTCCAGGACAGGGGGCGTATGGCTACACCTTC. This encodes CASSPGQGAYGYTF. This chain uses TRBV28 with TRBJ1-2, with TRBD1 matching 11 bases. Trimming took 5 bases from V and 5 from J; bases not matched to a gene: 4. Germline CDR1 and CDR2: MDHEN and SYDVKM. The CDR3 is 14 amino acids.

This chain connects TRBV28 to TRBJ2-5; D may be TRBD2 (5 bases). The V end was cut by 2 bases, the J end by 4 bases, with 11 bases between. CDR1 is MDHEN and CDR2 is SYDVKM in the germline V gene. The CDR3 loop spans 14 amino acids. The CDR3 coding sequence is TGTGCCAGCAGTTTAGCCCGGGGAATAGAGACCCAGTACTTC. Translating it yields CASSLARGIETQYF.

The chain recombines TRBV7-6 with TRBJ1-1, with 7 positions matching TRBD1. In germline, CDR1 is SGHVS, CDR2 FNYEAQ. The CDR3 length is 14 residues. Trimming at V came to 2 bases and at J to 1 base, leaving 1 base not matched to a gene. The CDR3: CASSLQGGNTEAFF. DNA of the CDR3: TGTGCCAGCAGCTTACAGGGGGGGAACACTGAAGCTTTCTTT.

This clone occurred once. The V gene is TRBV7-2, the J gene TRBJ2-7; 9 bases agree with TRBD2. The junction had 6 bases not matched to a gene; V was cut back by 3 bases and J by 6 bases. The length of the CDR3 is 14 residues. Germline V gene data show CDR1 as SGHTA and CDR2 as FQGNSA. Here the CDR3 DNA reads TGTGCCAGCAGCTTTAGCGGGGGTAAGGTCGAGCAGTACTTC. This encodes CASSFSGGKVEQYF.

This chain uses TRBV10-2 with TRBJ2-3; possibly TRBD1 for D (5 bases). CDR1 and CDR2 (germline): WSHSY, SAAADI. The CDR3 contains 11 residues. The V end lost 11 bases, the J end lost 4 bases, and 10 bases lay between the germline ends. CDR3 in amino acids: CACLGADTQYF. CDR3 bases: TGCGCCTGCCTAGGGGCAGATACGCAGTATTTT.

The gene calls are TRBV5-1 and TRBJ2-2, with unresolved D. The V gene's germline CDR1 is SGHRS and CDR2 YFSETQ. The germline V and J ends were trimmed by 3 bases and 5 bases, with 14 bases remaining between them. The CDR3 extends over 15 amino acids. The CDR3 spells CASSSAAFGTGELFF. In nucleotides, the CDR3 is TGCGCCAGCAGCTCGGCCGCGTTTGGGACCGGGGAGCTGTTTTTT.

The chain couples TRBV5-6 to TRBJ1-2, with 7 nucleotides matching TRBD1. Germline loops: CDR1 SGHDT, CDR2 YYEEEE. This CDR3 has 16 amino acids. V lost 6 bases to trimming and J lost 1 base; unmatched junction nucleotides: 12. The CDR3 sequence is CASKFSTGQFNYGYTF. The CDR3 coding sequence is TGTGCCAGCAAATTTTCAACGGGACAGTTTAACTATGGCTACACCTTC.

This clone was recorded a few times. The junction shows a germline mismatch at one end, possibly a read error. The rearrangement links TRBV7-2 to TRBJ1-5; D is uncertain. CDR3 size: 15 residues. Germline CDR1 and CDR2: SGHTA and FQGNSA. This CDR3 reads CASSLAGVSDQPQHF. In DNA, the CDR3 is TGTGCCAGCAGCTTAGCTGGGGTTAGCGATCAGCCCCAGCATTTT.

The V call is TRBV6-6, the J call TRBJ1-3; the match to TRBD1 covers 7 bases. The length of the CDR3 is 14 residues. With V trimmed by 6 bases and J by 2 bases, 4 bases remained unmatched. Germline CDR1 is MNHNY and CDR2 is SVGAGI (reference sequence). CDR3 loop: CASSGGQTGNTIYF. The CDR3 DNA follows: TGTGCCAGCAGCGGGGGACAGACTGGAAACACCATATATTTT.

This clone turned up a few times. This chain links TRBV19 with TRBJ2-1; 8 bases match TRBD2. The length of the CDR3 is 15 residues. Germline V gene sequence: CDR1 LNHDA, CDR2 SQIVND (reference sequence). V was pared by 5 bases and J by 1 base, with 4 bases of the junction left unmatched. The CDR3 nucleotides read TGTGCCAGTAGTGAGGCGGGAGGATCCTACAATGAGCAGTTCTTC. Its protein is CASSEAGGSYNEQFF.

The chain recombines TRBV7-3 with TRBJ1-2; a possible D gene is TRBD1 (6 bases). Germline-derived CDR1 and CDR2 are SGHTA and FQGTGA. V was pared by 5 bases and J by 2 bases, with 12 bases between. There are 14 residues in the CDR3. This chain's CDR3 is CASSPKGGNYGYTF. For the CDR3, the DNA is TGTGCCAGCAGCCCCAAGGGGGGAAACTATGGCTACACCTTC.

The chain carries TRBV10-3 and TRBJ1-1, with 9 positions matching TRBD1. This CDR3 comprises 14 residues. Losses at the gene ends were 6 bases for V and 5 bases for J; bases not matched to a gene: 7. Per germline, CDR1 ENHRY and CDR2 SYGVKD. The DNA of the CDR3 is TGTGCCATCAGGTGGACAGGGGAGGGTACTGAAGCTTTCTTT. Protein: CAIRWTGEGTEAFF.

In DNA form, the CDR3 reads TGTGCCAGCAGCTTGGCGGGACGCCCTATGGAGCAGTTCTTC. It codes for CASSLAGRPMEQFF. The rearrangement uses TRBV5-4 and TRBJ2-1, with D perhaps TRBD1 or TRBD2 (5 bases each). The CDR3 has 14 amino acids. V lost 0 bases and J 10 bases, leaving 14 bases between the germline ends. Looked up from germline, CDR1 is SGHNT and CDR2 is YYREEE (reference sequence).

The chain employs TRBV6-1 and TRBJ2-5; D may be TRBD2 (5 bases). The germline V and J ends were trimmed by 6 bases and 3 bases, with 8 bases remaining between them. Germline V gives CDR1 MNHNS, CDR2 SASEGT. The CDR3 sequence is 12 residues long. CDR3 nucleotide sequence: TGTGCCAGCAGACGGGATAAAGAGACCCAGTACTTC. Amino acids: CASRRDKETQYF.

J is TRBJ2-7 and V is TRBV13; D possibly matches TRBD1 or TRBD2 (5 bases each). Germline V gene lookup returns CDR1 PRHDT and CDR2 FYEKMQ (reference sequence). V was pared by 0 bases and J by 4 bases, with 19 bases between. This CDR3 has 17 residues. The CDR3 DNA is TGTGCCAGCAGCTTAGGCCTAGGGGACCCTTCGCCTTACGAGCAGTACTTC. Its protein is CASSLGLGDPSPYEQYF.

This clone was recorded many times. The chain couples TRBV28 to TRBJ1-2; D is ambiguous. Germline V gene lookup returns CDR1 MDHEN and CDR2 SYDVKM. The CDR3 loop spans 14 amino acids. The V end lost 3 bases, the J end lost 1 base, and 9 bases lay between the germline ends. This chain's CDR3 is CASSFPDGNYGYTF. Here the CDR3 DNA reads TGTGCCAGCAGTTTCCCCGATGGTAACTATGGCTACACCTTC.

This clone was observed a single time. The CDR3 sequence is CASSVDLAEGYNEQFF. The CDR3 DNA reads TGTGCCAGCAGCGTAGATCTAGCGGAGGGGTACAATGAGCAGTTCTTC. This sequence joins TRBV9 and TRBJ2-1, with 7 bases matching TRBD2. This CDR3 spans 16 amino acids. Germline V gene lookup returns CDR1 SGDLS and CDR2 YYNGEE. J gave up 4 bases and V 0 bases, and 7 bases lay outside the gene matches.

The chain joins TRBV28 to TRBJ2-1, with 9 bases fitting TRBD2. The CDR3 loop spans 13 amino acids. Per germline, CDR1 MDHEN and CDR2 SYDVKM. Trimming at V came to 6 bases and at J to 12 bases, leaving 9 bases not matched to a gene. Here the CDR3 DNA reads TGTGCCAGCAGCAAGCGGGAGGAAAGCTGGCAGTTCTTC. Its protein is CASSKREESWQFF.

J is TRBJ2-3 and V is TRBV5-1, with 9 bases lining up with TRBD1. Per the germline V gene, CDR1 is SGHRS and CDR2 is YFSETQ. The CDR3 totals 15 residues. Trimming took 4 bases from V and 4 from J; bases not matched to a gene: 7. The CDR3 sequence: CASSHRDRAADTQYF. The CDR3 DNA reads as TGCGCCAGCAGCCACCGGGACAGGGCCGCAGATACGCAGTATTTT.

The rearrangement links TRBV5-4 to TRBJ2-7; D might be TRBD1 (6 bases). The CDR3 is made up of 14 amino acids. V was pared by 0 bases and J by 5 bases, with 12 bases between. In germline, CDR1 is SGHNT, CDR2 YYREEE (reference sequence). The CDR3 DNA is TGTGCCAGCAGCTTGGTGGCAGGGGCAAACGAGCAGTACTTC. Its protein is CASSLVAGANEQYF.

A few counts support this clone. The chain joins TRBV15 to TRBJ2-5; 12 positions match TRBD2. This CDR3 is 15 amino acids long. The germline gives CDR1 LNHNV, CDR2 YYDKDF (reference sequence). The trim removed 7 bases at V and 4 bases at J, leaving 7 bases unmatched. This CDR3 reads CATMKTSGSLETQYF. CDR3 nucleotide sequence: TGTGCCACCATGAAGACTAGCGGGAGCTTAGAGACCCAGTACTTC.

The chain joins TRBV29-1 to TRBJ2-1; 10 bases agree with TRBD1. The CDR3 sequence is 15 residues long. CDR1 and CDR2 from the germline V gene are SQVTM and ANQGSEA. The ends lost 2 bases at V and 5 bases at J; junction bases unmatched: 6. CDR3 nucleotide sequence: TGCAGCGTTGAAACCGGGACAGGGGCCGACAATGAGCAGTTCTTC. It translates to CSVETGTGADNEQFF.

This clone is labeled medium-sized (0.01 to 0.1%). The sample has other DNA sequences that encode this CDR3 too. The chain couples TRBV28 to TRBJ1-2, with no clear D. Trimming removed 5 bases at V and 8 bases at J, with 9 bases between. From germline, CDR1 is MDHEN and CDR2 SYDVKM. The CDR3 runs to 11 residues. The CDR3 DNA reads as TGTGCCAGCAGTCTGCCGGGAGGCTACACCTTC. Protein product: CASSLPGGYTF.

This clone was recorded at least ten times. The J gene is TRBJ2-7, the V gene TRBV7-9; 8 bases map to TRBD2. J was trimmed by 5 bases and V by 7 bases; bases with no gene match: 7. The germline V gene encodes CDR1 SEHNR and CDR2 FQNEAQ (reference sequence). CDR3 length: 13 amino acids. Written as DNA, the CDR3 is TGTGCCAGCACCTCGGGAGGGCCCCACGAGCAGTACTTC. Protein product: CASTSGGPHEQYF.

The table lists this clone with a count of one. The chain recombines TRBV19 with TRBJ1-2; weak D call: TRBD1 (5 bases). Trimming took off 7 bases at V and 7 bases at J, with 19 bases between the two ends. Per the germline V gene, CDR1 is LNHDA and CDR2 is SQIVND (reference sequence). The CDR3 has 14 residues. The CDR3 coding sequence is TGTGCCAGTACGGGGGATCGCAAGATCGGTGGCTACACCTTC. This sequence encodes CASTGDRKIGGYTF.

The chain uses TRBV27 and TRBJ1-1; a possible D gene is TRBD1 (6 bases). Trimming shortened V by 3 bases and J by 3 bases, and 14 bases separated the two germline ends. This CDR3 is built from 15 residues. Per the germline V gene, CDR1 is MNHEY and CDR2 is SMNVEV (reference sequence). The CDR3 bases are TGTGCCAGCAGTTTCTACACAGGGAGGGACACTGAAGCTTTCTTT. Translation: CASSFYTGRDTEAFF.